These T cell receptor beta chains were read from a single sample in a study of identical twins. TCRdb processed the 5' RACE reads anew with MiXCR; each CDR3 protein has one entry. The table lists about 190,000 distinct CDR3 sequences, about a sixth of them singletons, with 35% to 50% in the top ten. The same data also went into a second study, on T cells expressing NK-cell markers.

Sequencing used CD8+ T cells sorted from blood. The receptor set was obtained from a woman aged 18-29 years in good health. Both conserved end residues are part of each CDR3. D genes are given only for firm matches. For some rows the clone size is stated as once, few or many, or as a class when expanded; others skip it.

v_call	j_call	clone_size	d_call	cdr3_aa	cdr3_nt
TRBV6-2/TRBV6-3	TRBJ2-7	.	.	CASSYPVAHEQYF	TGTGCCAGCAGTTACCCTGTAGCGCACGAGCAGTACTTC
TRBV11-2	TRBJ2-7	.	.	CASSAGTGSWEQYF	TGTGCCAGCAGCGCCGGGACTGGATCGTGGGAGCAGTACTTC
TRBV12-3/TRBV12-4	TRBJ2-7	.	.	CASSSGGGRYNEQYF	TGTGCCAGCAGTTCTGGGGGGGGCAGATATAACGAGCAGTACTTC
TRBV7-9	TRBJ2-3	.	TRBD1	CASSFQTGGTDTQYF	TGTGCCAGCAGCTTCCAGACAGGGGGCACAGATACGCAGTATTTT
TRBV7-7	TRBJ1-5	.	.	CASSLGGRGGINQPQHF	TGTGCTAGCAGCTTAGGGGGACGGGGGGGTATCAATCAGCCCCAGCATTTT
TRBV4-1	TRBJ2-5	.	.	CASSHPSVDFGGTETQYF	TGCGCCAGCAGCCACCCCTCGGTGGACTTTGGGGGCACGGAGACCCAGTACTTC
TRBV27	TRBJ2-3	.	.	CASSATRGATSSQYF	TGTGCCAGCAGTGCGACTAGAGGGGCCACGTCGTCGCAGTATTTT
TRBV27	TRBJ1-2	.	TRBD1	CASSPIGGQSYGYTF	TGTGCCAGCAGTCCTATAGGGGGACAGTCCTATGGCTACACCTTC
TRBV11-2	TRBJ2-2	.	.	CASSPPFFGPLTGELFF	TGTGCCAGCAGCCCACCTTTCTTTGGGCCTCTCACCGGGGAGCTGTTTTTT
TRBV6-4	TRBJ2-3	few	TRBD2	CASSGVAGSTDTQYF	TGTGCCAGCAGTGGAGTAGCGGGGAGCACAGATACGCAGTATTTT
TRBV6-1	TRBJ2-7	few	.	CASSQAPTGFLRESQYF	TGTGCCAGCAGCCAAGCCCCGACAGGTTTTCTGCGGGAGTCGCAGTACTTC
TRBV6-2/TRBV6-3	TRBJ2-1	few	.	CASSYNRAGQRANEQFF	TGTGCCAGCAGTTACAACCGGGCGGGACAGAGGGCCAATGAGCAGTTCTTC
TRBV10-1	TRBJ2-5	.	.	CASSDFGALETQYF	TGCGCCAGCAGTGATTTCGGTGCGCTGGAGACCCAGTACTTC
TRBV10-3	TRBJ2-3	many	TRBD2	CAISPGVAGSTDTQYF	TGTGCCATCAGCCCTGGGGTAGCGGGGTCCACAGATACGCAGTATTTT
TRBV7-8	TRBJ2-1	few	.	CASSLLGLPGNEQFF	TGTGCCAGCAGCTTGTTGGGCCTCCCAGGGAATGAGCAGTTCTTC
TRBV7-9	TRBJ2-1	few	TRBD1	CASSLSTGGEFF	TGTGCCAGCAGCTTAAGTACAGGGGGTGAGTTCTTC
TRBV29-1	TRBJ1-1	few	.	CSVWPNTEAFF	TGCAGCGTTTGGCCGAACACTGAAGCTTTCTTT
TRBV12-3/TRBV12-4	TRBJ1-5	.	.	CASSLGVGQPQHF	TGTGCCAGCAGTTTAGGGGTCGGACAGCCCCAGCATTTT
TRBV7-9	TRBJ2-7	.	.	CASSPPFGGSYEQYF	TGTGCCAGCAGCCCGCCGTTTGGTGGGAGCTACGAGCAGTACTTC
TRBV7-8	TRBJ2-2	.	.	CASSLVPEGTGELFF	TGTGCCAGCAGCTTAGTCCCGGAGGGAACCGGGGAGCTGTTTTTT
TRBV4-3	TRBJ2-2	few	.	CASSQGGLIHGGELFF	TGCGCCAGCAGCCAAGGGGGACTCATACACGGCGGGGAGCTGTTTTTT
TRBV20-1	TRBJ1-2	.	TRBD1	CSAWTGLWDGYTF	TGCAGTGCATGGACAGGTCTATGGGATGGCTACACCTTC
TRBV5-1	TRBJ2-7	few	TRBD2	CASSLGQGGVHEQYF	TGCGCCAGCAGCTTGGGGCAGGGAGGGGTCCACGAGCAGTACTTC
TRBV6-5	TRBJ2-7	.	.	CASSYLGQSYEQYF	TGTGCCAGCAGTTACCTAGGACAGTCCTACGAGCAGTACTTC